This section outlines one T cell receptor beta chain sequence together with its context. Its antigen remains unidentified. This sample was taken from a study of OX40 agonist ivuxolimab in advanced cancers. Overall study: Anti-PD-1, anti-PD-L1 or anti-CTLA-4 therapy given earlier was allowed, and 30% to 45% had some. Notes on the study in general: Compared with others, partial responders at 0.1-3.0 mg/kg displayed clonal expansion among the lowest. More expanded clones were seen, on average, in CD8+ T cells than in CD4+.

This CDR3 is built from 12 residues. Per the germline V gene, CDR1 is MDHEN and CDR2 is SYDVKM. Trimming removed 5 bases from V and 4 bases from J, with 8 bases in between. The method was immunoSEQ multiplex PCR; TCRdb's version includes in-frame clones alone and lacks a portion of them. The profile shows about 64,000 clones, roughly 89% of them singletons. The TCR originated in an adult with an advanced solid tumor such as melanoma, head and neck, liver or kidney cancer. The genes are TRBV28 and TRBJ1-2; possibly TRBD1 for D (6 bases). This specimen was CD4+ or CD8+ T cells sorted from blood, taken in a trial of the OX40 agonist ivuxolimab. CDR3 sequence: CASSDRPYGYTF. The CDR3 bases are TGTGCCAGCAGTGACAGGCCCTATGGCTACACCTTC.